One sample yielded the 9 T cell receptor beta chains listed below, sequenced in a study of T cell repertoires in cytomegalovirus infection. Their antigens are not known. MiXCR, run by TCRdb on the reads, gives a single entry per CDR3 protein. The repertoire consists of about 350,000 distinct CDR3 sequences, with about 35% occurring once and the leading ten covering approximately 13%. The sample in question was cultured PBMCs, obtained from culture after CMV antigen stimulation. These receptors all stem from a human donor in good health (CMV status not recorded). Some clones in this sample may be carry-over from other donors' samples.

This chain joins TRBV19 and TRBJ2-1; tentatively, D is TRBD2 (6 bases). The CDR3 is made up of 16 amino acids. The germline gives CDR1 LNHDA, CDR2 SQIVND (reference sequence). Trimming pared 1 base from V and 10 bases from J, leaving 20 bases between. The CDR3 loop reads CASSIGSSGPTGEQFF. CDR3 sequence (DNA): TGTGCCAGTAGTATAGGGTCCAGCGGGCCCACCGGAGAGCAGTTCTTC. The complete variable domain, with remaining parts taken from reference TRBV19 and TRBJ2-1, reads DGGITQSPKYLFRKEGQNVTLSCEQNLNHDAMYWYRQDPGQGLRLIYYSQIVNDFQKGDIAEGYSVSREKKESFPLTVTSAQKNPTAFYLCASSIGSSGPTGEQFFGPGTRLTVL.

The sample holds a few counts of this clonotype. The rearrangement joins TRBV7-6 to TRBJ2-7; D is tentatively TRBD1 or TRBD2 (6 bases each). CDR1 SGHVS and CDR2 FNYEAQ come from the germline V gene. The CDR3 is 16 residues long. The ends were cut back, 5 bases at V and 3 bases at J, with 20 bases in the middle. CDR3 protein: CASSPGAWGTNYEQYF. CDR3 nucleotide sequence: TGTGCCAGCAGCCCGGGGGCATGGGGGACGAACTACGAGCAGTACTTC.

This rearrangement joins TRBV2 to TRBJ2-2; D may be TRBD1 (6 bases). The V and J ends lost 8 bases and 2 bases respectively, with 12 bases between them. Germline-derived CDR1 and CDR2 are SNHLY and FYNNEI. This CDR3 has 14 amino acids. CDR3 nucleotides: TGTGCCAGCGCGAGGACAGCCAACACCGGGGAGCTGTTTTTT. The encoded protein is CASARTANTGELFF.

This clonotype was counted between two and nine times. CDR3 residues: CASSQTFPDREANEQFF. In nucleotides, the CDR3 is TGTGCCAGCAGCCAAACTTTCCCGGACCGGGAGGCGAATGAGCAGTTCTTC. The chain employs TRBV3-1 and TRBJ2-1; 7 bases are a match to TRBD2. Germline V gene data show CDR1 as LGHDT and CDR2 as YNNKEL (reference sequence). V shed 2 bases and J 7 bases; nucleotides not matched to a gene: 14. This CDR3 has 17 residues.

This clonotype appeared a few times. The CDR3 spells CASSLRSRASNQPQHF. The DNA for the CDR3 is TGTGCCAGCAGTTTAAGGTCGCGAGCTAGCAATCAGCCCCAGCATTTT. The V gene is TRBV12-3 or TRBV12-4, the J gene TRBJ1-5; D ambiguous. Trimming removed 2 bases from V and 0 bases from J, with 11 bases in between. This CDR3 has 16 residues.

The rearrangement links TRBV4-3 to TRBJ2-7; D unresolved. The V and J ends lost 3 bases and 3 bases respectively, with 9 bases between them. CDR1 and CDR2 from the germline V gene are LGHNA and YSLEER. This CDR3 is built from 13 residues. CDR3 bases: TGCGCCAGCAGCCACCATGGAAGCTACGAGCAGTACTTC. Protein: CASSHHGSYEQYF.

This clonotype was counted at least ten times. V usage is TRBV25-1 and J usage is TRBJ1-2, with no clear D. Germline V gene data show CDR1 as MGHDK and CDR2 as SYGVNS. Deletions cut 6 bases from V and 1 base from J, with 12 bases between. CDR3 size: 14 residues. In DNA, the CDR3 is TGTGCCAGCAGCCGTCCTGGCAGTAACTATGGCTACACCTTC. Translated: CASSRPGSNYGYTF.

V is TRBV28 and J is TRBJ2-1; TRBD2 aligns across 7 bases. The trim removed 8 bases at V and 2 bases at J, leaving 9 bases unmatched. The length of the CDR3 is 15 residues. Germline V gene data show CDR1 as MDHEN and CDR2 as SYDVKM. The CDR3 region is CASRTGGEAYNEQFF. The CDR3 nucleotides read TGTGCCAGCCGAACTGGGGGGGAGGCCTACAATGAGCAGTTCTTC. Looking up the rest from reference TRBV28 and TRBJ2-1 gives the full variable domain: DVKVTQSSRYLVKRTGEKVFLECVQDMDHENMFWYRQDPGLGLRLIYFSYDVKMKEKGDIPEGYSVSREKKERFSLILESASTNQTSMYLCASRTGGEAYNEQFFGPGTRLTVL.

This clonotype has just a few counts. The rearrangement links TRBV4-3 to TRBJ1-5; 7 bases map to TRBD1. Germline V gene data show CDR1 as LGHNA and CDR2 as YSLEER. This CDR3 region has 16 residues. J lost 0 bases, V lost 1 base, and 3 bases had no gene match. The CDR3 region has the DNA TGCGCCAGCAGCCAAGTGACAGGGTATAGCAATCAGCCCCAGCATTTT. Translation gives CASSQVTGYSNQPQHF.